A single sample gave rise to the 9 T cell receptor beta chains below, sequenced in a study of technical replicates of blood from a few donors. Produced via immunoSEQ multiplex PCR; TCRdb's table is partial and in-frame only. The data show around 71,000 clones, with just under 95% seen just once and around 0.37% held by the top ten. The sample consisted of T cells isolated from PBMCs. The source of these receptors is a human donor in good health.

The chain couples TRBV7-2 to TRBJ1-1, with D maybe TRBD1 (5 bases). This CDR3 is built from 14 residues. The germline gives CDR1 SGHTA, CDR2 FQGNSA. Deletions cut 5 bases from V and 4 bases from J, with 14 bases between. The CDR3 coding sequence is TGTGCCAGCAGCCTTAGAGGGGACTCCACTGAAGCTTTCTTT. Translation: CASSLRGDSTEAFF. Based on the CDR3 plus reference TRBV7-2 and TRBJ1-1, the full variable domain is GAGVSQSPSNKVTEKGKDVELRCDPISGHTALYWYRQSLGQGLEFLIYFQGNSAPDKSGLPSDRFSAERTGGSVSTLTIQRTQQEDSAVYLCASSLRGDSTEAFFGQGTRLTVV.

The V gene is TRBV15, the J gene TRBJ1-1, with D possibly being TRBD1 (6 bases). The germline CDR1 and CDR2 sequences are LNHNV and YYDKDF (reference sequence). CDR3 length: 14 residues. V was cut by 8 bases and J by 4 bases, with 17 bases left in between. In nucleotides, the CDR3 is TGTGCCACCGGGGACTACAGGGCTCTCACTGAAGCTTTCTTT. Its translation: CATGDYRALTEAFF.

V usage is TRBV9 and J usage is TRBJ2-7; TRBD2 matches 10 bases. CDR3 length: 14 amino acids. With 4 bases clipped from V and 6 bases from J, the junction kept 7 bases outside the gene matches. Per germline, CDR1 SGDLS and CDR2 YYNGEE. This CDR3 reads CASSLEAGGTEQYF. CDR3 sequence (DNA): TGTGCCAGCAGCCTAGAAGCGGGAGGGACCGAGCAGTACTTC.

This sequence joins TRBV5-4 and TRBJ1-1; 8 bases line up with TRBD1. Germline V gives CDR1 SGHNT, CDR2 YYREEE (reference sequence). The CDR3 has 17 amino acids. Trimming at V came to 3 bases and at J to 0 bases, leaving 10 bases not matched to a gene. The CDR3 protein is CASSSTGTGFMNTEAFF. Here the CDR3 DNA reads TGTGCCAGCAGCTCCACCGGGACAGGATTCATGAACACTGAAGCTTTCTTT.

J is TRBJ1-1 and V is TRBV9, with TRBD1 identical over 9 bases. The junction had 1 base not matched to a gene; V was cut back by 5 bases and J by 8 bases. The CDR3 runs 11 residues. Germline-derived CDR1 and CDR2 are SGDLS and YYNGEE. CDR3: CASSGTGEAFF. The CDR3 DNA reads TGTGCCAGCAGTGGGACAGGGGAAGCTTTCTTT.

This chain links TRBV14 with TRBJ1-2; 7 bases agree with TRBD1. The ends lost 0 bases at V and 6 bases at J; junction bases unmatched: 10. CDR1 and CDR2 (germline): SGHDN, FVKESK. The CDR3 is made up of 16 amino acids. CDR3 coding DNA: TGTGCCAGCAGCCAAGAAACTAGACAGGGTGTACATGGCTACACCTTC. This codes for CASSQETRQGVHGYTF.

J is TRBJ1-5 and V is TRBV7-9; TRBD1 might be the D (5 bases). CDR3 length equals 14 residues. Between the trimmed V and J ends, which lost 6 bases and 5 bases, there was a span of 14 bases. Germline lookup yields CDR1 SEHNR and CDR2 FQNEAQ (reference sequence). CDR3 loop: CASRLGGSDQPQHF. DNA for the CDR3: TGTGCCAGCAGGCTGGGGGGGAGCGATCAGCCCCAGCATTTT.

The chain couples TRBV2 to TRBJ1-5; D is perhaps TRBD1 (5 bases). Looked up from germline, CDR1 is SNHLY and CDR2 is FYNNEI. V shed 8 bases and J shed 7 bases, with 21 bases lying between them. This CDR3 region has 15 residues. The CDR3 sequence: CASALSGGGGQPQHF. The CDR3 coding sequence is TGTGCCAGCGCCCTCTCGGGGGGAGGAGGGCAGCCCCAGCATTTT.

The J gene is TRBJ1-1, the V gene TRBV11-2, with D tentatively TRBD1 (5 bases). V was pared by 1 base and J by 5 bases, with 14 bases between. This CDR3 spans 15 amino acids. Germline CDR1 SGHAT, CDR2 FQNNGV. As DNA, the CDR3 is TGTGCCAGCAGCTTAGTTTGGGGCGCGGGGACTGAAGCTTTCTTT. It translates to CASSLVWGAGTEAFF.